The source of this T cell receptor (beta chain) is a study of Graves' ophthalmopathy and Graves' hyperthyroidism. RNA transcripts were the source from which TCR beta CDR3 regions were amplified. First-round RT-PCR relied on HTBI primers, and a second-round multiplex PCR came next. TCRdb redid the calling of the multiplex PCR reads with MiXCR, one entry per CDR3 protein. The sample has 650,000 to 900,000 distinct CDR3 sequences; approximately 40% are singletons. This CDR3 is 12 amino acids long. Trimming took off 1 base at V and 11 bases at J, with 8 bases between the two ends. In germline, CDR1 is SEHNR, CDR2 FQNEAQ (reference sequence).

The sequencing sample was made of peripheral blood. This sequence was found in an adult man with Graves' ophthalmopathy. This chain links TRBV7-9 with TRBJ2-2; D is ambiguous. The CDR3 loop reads CASSLGVSELFF. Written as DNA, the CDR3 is TGTGCCAGCAGCTTAGGGGTCTCAGAGCTGTTTTTT.